Each of the 27 T cell receptor beta chains below was sequenced from the same sample in a study of response to subunit inactivated influenza vaccine. Via MiXCR, TCRdb re-called the RT-PCR reads, giving one row per CDR3 protein. This table has some 640,000 distinct CDR3 sequences, about 15% appearing once. Sequencing was performed on PBMCs from blood, taken approximately 15 days before vaccination. The receptors derive from a man aged 50-59 years who received an inactivated influenza vaccine.

This clonotype was detected ten times or more. The CDR3 spells CASSPQLAGELFF. CDR3 DNA sequence: TGTGCCAGCAGCCCACAACTGGCCGGGGAGCTGTTTTTT. The gene calls are TRBV3-1 and TRBJ2-2; D is uncertain. Germline V gives CDR1 LGHDT, CDR2 YNNKEL (reference sequence). V was pared by 4 bases and J by 6 bases, with 9 bases between. This CDR3 has 13 amino acids.

This clonotype has only a few counts. Possible read error: a much larger clone is one base away. J is TRBJ2-2 and V is TRBV12-3 or TRBV12-4; D assignment may be TRBD1 or TRBD2 (5 bases each). The CDR3 runs 14 residues. V shed 6 bases and J shed 0 bases, with 8 bases lying between them. The CDR3 nucleotides are TGTGCCAGCAGAGGGACCTCGAACACCGGGGAGCTGTTTTTT. Amino acid sequence: CASRGTSNTGELFF.

The chain employs TRBV7-9 and TRBJ2-5, with TRBD2 matching 11 bases. The CDR3 sequence is 16 residues long. V was pared by 4 bases and J by 2 bases, with 6 bases of the junction left unmatched. Germline assignment: CDR1 SEHNR and CDR2 FQNEAQ (reference sequence). The CDR3 DNA reads TGTGCCAGCAGCTCGCCGGGACTAGCGGCGCAAGAGACCCAGTACTTC. Amino acids: CASSSPGLAAQETQYF.

The rearrangement uses TRBV9 and TRBJ2-1, with 11 bases that match TRBD2. J lost 0 bases, V lost 3 bases, and 11 bases had no gene match. Germline V gene data show CDR1 as SGDLS and CDR2 as YYNGEE. CDR3 length: 19 amino acids. The CDR3 is CASSATSGRGLNSYNEQFF. The CDR3 nucleotides are TGTGCCAGCAGCGCTACTAGCGGGAGAGGGTTAAACTCCTACAATGAGCAGTTCTTC.

The rearrangement joins TRBV4-3 to TRBJ2-3; TRBD1 agrees at 9 bases. CDR3 length equals 17 residues. Unmatched junction bases numbered 5, after V lost 0 bases and J lost 1 base. Germline CDR1 LGHNA, CDR2 YSLEER. The CDR3 region has the DNA TGCGCCAGCAGCCAAGACGGACAGGGGAGGGGCACAGATACGCAGTATTTT. It encodes CASSQDGQGRGTDTQYF.

The chain has TRBV27 and TRBJ2-3; D gene uncertain. This CDR3 spans 13 amino acids. The germline gives CDR1 MNHEY, CDR2 SMNVEV (reference sequence). Deletions cut 6 bases from V and 4 bases from J, with 11 bases between. As DNA, the CDR3 is TGTGCCAGCAGCCGGTTGGCGGCAGATACGCAGTATTTT. It is translated as CASSRLAADTQYF.

This clonotype has at least ten counts. The V call is TRBV11-2, the J call TRBJ1-4; D gene uncertain. The CDR3 loop spans 14 amino acids. The V and J ends lost 5 bases and 5 bases respectively, with 12 bases between them. Germline loops: CDR1 SGHAT, CDR2 FQNNGV. The CDR3 sequence is CASSLEASNEKLFF. CDR3 in DNA: TGTGCCAGCAGCCTTGAGGCTTCGAATGAAAAACTGTTTTTT.

This clonotype was observed many times. The genes are TRBV6-2 or TRBV6-3 and TRBJ2-3, with D possibly TRBD1 on 5 matching bases. Per the germline V gene, CDR1 is MNHEY and CDR2 is SVGEGT. The CDR3 consists of 14 residues. The V end was cut by 2 bases, the J end by 0 bases, with 6 bases between. CDR3 region: CASSYDSSTDTQYF. In DNA, the CDR3 is TGTGCCAGCAGTTACGACAGCAGCACAGATACGCAGTATTTT.

The V and J genes are TRBV6-1 and TRBJ1-4; TRBD1 matches 12 bases. Germline CDR1 and CDR2: MNHNS and SASEGT. The CDR3 has 16 amino acids. The V segment lost 6 bases and the J segment 4 bases; nucleotides outside the gene matches: 6. CDR3 sequence (DNA): TGTGCCAGCAGCTGGGACAGGGGGCGAAGTAATGAAAAACTGTTTTTT. Protein sequence: CASSWDRGRSNEKLFF.

In its sample, this clonotype was seen a few times. The chain couples TRBV5-1 to TRBJ2-7; tentative D call: TRBD1 (5 bases). The CDR3 spans 14 residues. Germline V CDR1 and CDR2: SGHRS, YFSETQ. V was shortened by 5 bases and J by 3 bases, with 15 bases between the two germline ends. CDR3 in amino acids: CASSDPTDGYEQYF. CDR3 coding DNA: TGCGCCAGCAGTGACCCGACAGATGGCTACGAGCAGTACTTC.

This clonotype was counted a few times. CDR3 nucleotides: TGTGCCACCAGCCCAGCGGGACAGGGGATCTATGGCTACACCTTC. This sequence encodes CATSPAGQGIYGYTF. The chain combines TRBV15 with TRBJ1-2, with TRBD1 matching 10 bases. This CDR3 has 15 residues. Germline CDR1 LNHNV, CDR2 YYDKDF (reference sequence). Trimming at V came to 5 bases and at J to 4 bases, leaving 7 bases not matched to a gene.

Many counts were recorded for this clonotype. V gene TRBV29-1 combines with J gene TRBJ1-5; no reliable D call. The CDR3 contains 14 residues. Trimming pared 4 bases from V and 4 bases from J, leaving 14 bases between. Germline lookup yields CDR1 SQVTM and CDR2 ANQGSEA. This CDR3 is CSVVETDPNQPQHF. For the CDR3, the DNA is TGCAGCGTTGTAGAAACCGACCCAAATCAGCCCCAGCATTTT.

This clonotype occurred a few times. The chain recombines TRBV2 with TRBJ2-7; TRBD1 is a possible D gene (5 bases). Germline V gives CDR1 SNHLY, CDR2 FYNNEI. The V end was cut by 6 bases, the J end by 5 bases, with 14 bases between. The CDR3 runs to 13 residues. This chain's CDR3 is CASSADSFNEQYF. The CDR3 region has the DNA TGTGCCAGCAGCGCCGACAGTTTCAACGAGCAGTACTTC.

The chain is built from TRBV12-3 or TRBV12-4 and TRBJ2-2; D is unclear. This CDR3 spans 15 amino acids. The V end was cut by 2 bases, the J end by 0 bases, with 7 bases between. In nucleotides, the CDR3 is TGTGCCAGCAGTTTAACACTTCCGAACACCGGGGAGCTGTTTTTT. This translates into CASSLTLPNTGELFF.

At least ten counts were recorded for this clonotype. The rearrangement joins TRBV5-1 to TRBJ2-7, with a weak D call TRBD2 (5 bases). This CDR3 has 14 residues. Germline V lookup: CDR1 SGHRS, CDR2 YFSETQ. V was pared by 0 bases and J by 7 bases, with 14 bases between. CDR3 sequence reads: CASSLAGIIGEQYF. The CDR3 nucleotides are TGCGCCAGCAGCTTGGCCGGGATCATCGGGGAGCAGTACTTC.

This clonotype was detected only a few times. The chain couples TRBV7-9 to TRBJ2-2; D may be TRBD2 (5 bases). Germline V CDR1 and CDR2: SEHNR, FQNEAQ (reference sequence). CDR3 length equals 17 residues. The V end lost 0 bases, the J end lost 0 bases, and 11 bases lay between the germline ends. The CDR3 sequence is CASSLAPRGSNTGELFF. In DNA, the CDR3 is TGTGCCAGCAGCTTAGCTCCACGGGGTTCGAACACCGGGGAGCTGTTTTTT.

There are a few counts of this clonotype. CDR3 sequence (DNA): TGTGCCAGCAGCTTCTACCGGGACAGGGGAGAGACCCAGTACTTC. Encoded protein: CASSFYRDRGETQYF. This chain uses TRBV7-8 with TRBJ2-5; 10 bases are a match to TRBD1. This CDR3 is 15 amino acids long. Unmatched junction bases numbered 5, after V lost 3 bases and J lost 4 bases. Germline V gene data show CDR1 as SGHVS and CDR2 as FQNEAQ. Looking up the rest from reference TRBV7-8 and TRBJ2-5 gives the full variable domain: GAGVSQSPRYKVAKRGQDVALRCDPISGHVSLFWYQQALGQGPEFLTYFQNEAQLDKSGLPSDRFFAERPEGSVSTLKIQRTQQEDSAVYLCASSFYRDRGETQYFGPGTRLLVL.

This clonotype was counted a few times. The chain joins TRBV20-1 to TRBJ2-7, with D possibly being TRBD2 (6 bases). The germline V and J ends were trimmed by 3 bases and 0 bases, with 15 bases remaining between them. The CDR3 contains 15 residues. Germline lookup yields CDR1 DFQATT and CDR2 SNEGSKA (reference sequence). The CDR3 loop is CSARSGLTSSYEQYF. Here the CDR3 DNA reads TGCAGTGCTAGGTCCGGACTAACCAGCTCCTACGAGCAGTACTTC.

J is TRBJ2-3 and V is TRBV5-1, with TRBD2 matching 12 bases. Unmatched junction bases numbered 13, after V lost 6 bases and J lost 14 bases. CDR3 length: 14 residues. Germline CDR1 SGHRS, CDR2 YFSETQ. CDR3 protein: CASTPETSGSRAYF. CDR3 nucleotides: TGCGCCAGCACTCCCGAGACTAGCGGGAGTCGGGCGTATTTT.

This clonotype was counted many times. The V call is TRBV5-1, the J call TRBJ2-7; D assignment may be TRBD1 or TRBD2 (5 bases each). From germline, CDR1 is SGHRS and CDR2 YFSETQ. The CDR3 covers 16 residues. V was cut by 2 bases and J by 1 base, with 16 bases left in between. The CDR3 DNA sequence: TGCGCCAGCAGCTTCAACGGGGACGGAGGTTCCTACGAGCAGTACTTC. Translating it yields CASSFNGDGGSYEQYF.

This clonotype came up a few times. The rearrangement joins TRBV20-1 to TRBJ2-1; 11 nucleotides align to TRBD2. Germline V gene sequence: CDR1 DFQATT, CDR2 SNEGSKA (reference sequence). After removal of 5 bases from V and 3 bases from J, the junction contained 6 bases not matched to a gene. The CDR3 loop spans 15 amino acids. DNA of the CDR3: TGCAGTGCTTTAGCGGGAGGGTCGGGCTACAATGAGCAGTTCTTC. Translated: CSALAGGSGYNEQFF.

This clonotype was counted only a few times. This chain connects TRBV6-2 or TRBV6-3 to TRBJ2-1, with D maybe TRBD1 (6 bases). V lost 6 bases and J lost 9, with 18 bases in between. Germline-derived CDR1 and CDR2 are MNHEY and SVGEGT. This CDR3 region has 14 residues. The chain's CDR3 is CASSTGTKVGEQFF. CDR3 DNA: TGTGCCAGCAGCACCGGGACAAAGGTGGGTGAGCAGTTCTTC.

This clonotype showed up many times. The V and J genes are TRBV20-1 and TRBJ1-5, with D tentatively TRBD1 (5 bases). Deletions cut 3 bases from V and 5 bases from J, with 11 bases between. The CDR3 is made up of 13 amino acids. Germline loops: CDR1 DFQATT, CDR2 SNEGSKA (reference sequence). The CDR3 DNA reads as TGCAGTGCTAGTTCAGGGTTCGATCAGCCCCAGCATTTT. Protein sequence: CSASSGFDQPQHF.

This clonotype occurred a few times. This chain uses TRBV10-3 with TRBJ2-2, with D unresolved. Trimming left V 0 bases short and J 5 bases short, with 16 bases between. CDR3 length: 17 amino acids. Germline V lookup: CDR1 ENHRY, CDR2 SYGVKD. DNA for the CDR3: TGTGCCATCAGTGAGTCGGGTCCAGGAATAGGGACCGGGGAGCTGTTTTTT. Translation gives CAISESGPGIGTGELFF.

In this sample, this clonotype turned up many times. The chain uses TRBV5-1 and TRBJ1-6, with unresolved D. The CDR3 sequence is 13 residues long. The germline CDR1 and CDR2 sequences are SGHRS and YFSETQ. V gave up 0 bases and J gave up 9 bases, with 7 bases separating them. The CDR3 DNA sequence: TGCGCCAGCAGCTTGGAGGCCCTTTCACCCCTCCACTTT. Protein: CASSLEALSPLHF.

There are a few counts of this clonotype. The chain is built from TRBV4-1 and TRBJ2-7, with 8 bases that match TRBD1. V lost 1 base and J lost 0; bases outside the gene matches: 5. The germline V gene has CDR1 MGHRA and CDR2 YSYEKL. This CDR3 region has 16 residues. CDR3 residues: CASSQVSGQASYEQYF. The CDR3 nucleotides are TGCGCCAGCAGCCAAGTTTCGGGACAGGCCTCCTACGAGCAGTACTTC.

The rearrangement joins TRBV10-3 to TRBJ2-2; D might be TRBD2 (6 bases). CDR3 size: 14 residues. Germline-derived CDR1 and CDR2 are ENHRY and SYGVKD. The V gene lost 2 bases and the J gene lost 7 bases, with 11 bases spanning the gap. The CDR3 sequence is CAISEPGEVGELFF. CDR3 DNA: TGTGCCATCAGTGAGCCGGGGGAGGTCGGGGAGCTGTTTTTT.